What follows are 17 T cell receptor beta chains derived from one specimen sequenced in a study of CD8 T cells in ankylosing spondylitis. TCRdb passed the 5' RACE reads through MiXCR, listing each CDR3 protein once. The table has some 220,000 distinct CDR3 sequences, about 11% seen once; the top ten hold less than 3%. The sample taken for sequencing was blood, either unsorted or a sorted T cell fraction (not recorded which). These receptors all stem from a male donor with ankylosing spondylitis or in good health (not recorded which).

This clonotype occurred once. V is TRBV19 and J is TRBJ2-1; weak D call: TRBD1 (5 bases). V lost 3 bases, J lost 9 bases, and 24 bases lay in between. CDR1 is LNHDA, CDR2 SQIVND, per germline (reference sequence). This CDR3 spans 17 amino acids. CDR3 DNA: TGTGCCAGTAGTATTATAACTTTAGGGGAAGGGTGGGGTGAGCAGTTCTTC. Translating it yields CASSIITLGEGWGEQFF.

This clonotype appeared many times. The chain is built from TRBV12-3 or TRBV12-4 and TRBJ1-2, with D possibly TRBD1 on 5 matching bases. The CDR3 has 15 residues. The V gene lost 5 bases and the J gene lost 2 bases, with 15 bases spanning the gap. The CDR3 loop is CASSGNGGVNYGYTF. CDR3 sequence (DNA): TGTGCCAGCAGTGGCAACGGGGGGGTAAACTATGGCTACACCTTC.

This clonotype was counted many times. The chain employs TRBV29-1 and TRBJ2-3; D remains unclear. The germline CDR1 and CDR2 sequences are SQVTM and ANQGSEA. The CDR3 loop spans 11 amino acids. V lost 7 bases and J lost 3, with 8 bases in between. In nucleotides, the CDR3 is TGCAGCGGTTTGAAGACAGATACGCAGTATTTT. Amino acids: CSGLKTDTQYF.

The table lists this clonotype with many counts. The chain joins TRBV12-3 or TRBV12-4 to TRBJ2-7; D might be TRBD1 (5 bases). Deletions cut 5 bases from V and 0 bases from J, with 11 bases between. The CDR3 covers 14 residues. This CDR3 reads CASSPQGGSYEQYF. Here the CDR3 DNA reads TGTGCCAGCAGTCCTCAGGGTGGCTCCTACGAGCAGTACTTC.

The chain carries TRBV11-2 and TRBJ1-2; tentatively, D is TRBD1 (5 bases). V dropped 6 bases and J dropped 4 bases, with 12 bases sitting between them. This CDR3 comprises 13 residues. CDR1 is SGHAT and CDR2 is FQNNGV in the germline V gene. In DNA form, the CDR3 reads TGTGCCAGCAGACCGACAGAGTCCTATGGCTACACCTTC. The encoded protein is CASRPTESYGYTF.

This clonotype was seen ten or more times. The J gene is TRBJ1-1, the V gene TRBV20-1, with D hard to call. V shed 0 bases and J shed 0 bases, with 2 bases lying between them. Germline values: CDR1 DFQATT, CDR2 SNEGSKA (reference sequence). This CDR3 has 12 residues. Here the CDR3 DNA reads TGCAGTGCTAGAGACCTGAACACTGAAGCTTTCTTT. Amino acids: CSARDLNTEAFF.

This clonotype appeared many times. The J gene is TRBJ2-5, the V gene TRBV12-3 or TRBV12-4, with D maybe TRBD2 (6 bases). The CDR3 loop spans 14 amino acids. V lost 2 bases and J 2 bases, leaving 9 bases between the germline ends. Written as DNA, the CDR3 is TGTGCCAGCAGTTTATATAGCGGACAAGAGACCCAGTACTTC. Protein: CASSLYSGQETQYF.

This chain uses TRBV5-6 with TRBJ2-1, with D unresolved. This CDR3 region has 15 residues. Per the germline V gene, CDR1 is SGHDT and CDR2 is YYEEEE. V lost 4 bases, J lost 4 bases, and 15 bases lay in between. DNA for the CDR3: TGTGCCAGCAGCCCTAAGACCAGCTGGTACAATGAGCAGTTCTTC. It codes for CASSPKTSWYNEQFF.

There are many counts of this clonotype. J is TRBJ2-1 and V is TRBV4-2; tentatively, D is TRBD1 or TRBD2 (6 bases each). Looked up from germline, CDR1 is LGHNA and CDR2 is YNFKEQ. V was pared by 4 bases and J by 0 bases, with 16 bases between. This CDR3 comprises 17 residues. Here the CDR3 reads CASSLEGGRSSYNEQFF. Here the CDR3 DNA reads TGTGCCAGCAGCCTCGAGGGGGGCCGGAGCTCCTACAATGAGCAGTTCTTC.

This clonotype was observed many times. This chain connects TRBV6-1 to TRBJ2-7; D perhaps matches TRBD2 (6 bases). CDR1 and CDR2 from the germline V gene are MNHNS and SASEGT. The CDR3 runs to 14 residues. V gave up 3 bases and J gave up 2 bases, with 11 bases separating them. The CDR3 sequence: CASSERRAAYEQYF. The CDR3 DNA follows: TGTGCCAGCAGTGAGAGGAGGGCGGCCTACGAGCAGTACTTC.

The V call is TRBV29-1, the J call TRBJ2-3; 7 bases map to TRBD2. CDR1 is SQVTM and CDR2 is ANQGSEA in the germline V gene. The V gene end was trimmed by 6 bases and the J gene end by 3 bases; junction bases not matched to a gene: 9. The CDR3 spans 14 residues. The CDR3 DNA sequence: TGCAGCGTCCCCCGGGGGGTAGGGACAGATACGCAGTATTTT. Its protein is CSVPRGVGTDTQYF.

The V and J genes are TRBV2 and TRBJ2-2; D not certain. V was pared by 6 bases and J by 2 bases, with 13 bases between. Germline V gene sequence: CDR1 SNHLY, CDR2 FYNNEI. The CDR3 length is 15 residues. This CDR3 reads CASSTRRINTGELFF. CDR3 coding DNA: TGTGCCAGCAGCACACGACGGATAAACACCGGGGAGCTGTTTTTT.

This clonotype was counted many times. The chain recombines TRBV21-1 with TRBJ1-5. TRBV21-1 is a pseudogene. This CDR3 comprises 12 residues. The chain's CDR3 is CASSKGGQPQHF. Written as DNA, the CDR3 is TGTGCCAGCAGCAAAGGAGGGCAGCCCCAGCATTTT.

The table lists this clonotype with many counts. The genes are TRBV28 and TRBJ2-5; D is uncertain. CDR1 is MDHEN, CDR2 SYDVKM, per germline. V was pared by 9 bases and J by 4 bases, with 18 bases between. The CDR3 loop spans 14 amino acids. The CDR3 DNA reads TGTGCCAGTACGGGCTTCCCTACCCCAGAGACCCAGTACTTC. This codes for CASTGFPTPETQYF.

This chain uses TRBV4-1 with TRBJ1-2; 9 bases line up with TRBD1. Per germline, CDR1 MGHRA and CDR2 YSYEKL. This CDR3 has 15 amino acids. V was clipped by 3 bases and J by 2 bases; unmatched bases: 4. CDR3 coding DNA: TGCGCCAGCAGCCAGGACAGGGGAAAGAACTATGGCTACACCTTC. It codes for CASSQDRGKNYGYTF.

This clonotype has a count of ten or more. V usage is TRBV5-5 and J usage is TRBJ2-2, with D possibly matching TRBD1 (6 bases). The V end was cut by 4 bases, the J end by 6 bases, with 10 bases between. The CDR3 sequence is 13 residues long. Per germline, CDR1 SGHKS and CDR2 YYEKEE (reference sequence). CDR3 loop: CASSLQGPGELFF. The CDR3 DNA is TGTGCCAGCAGCCTACAGGGTCCCGGGGAGCTGTTTTTT.

This clonotype was seen repeatedly, ten times or more. This chain joins TRBV3-1 and TRBJ1-1; the D gene is possibly TRBD1 (6 bases). The V end was cut by 4 bases, the J end by 4 bases, with 10 bases between. The CDR3 totals 13 residues. Germline V gives CDR1 LGHDT, CDR2 YNNKEL (reference sequence). Here the CDR3 DNA reads TGTGCCAGCAGCCGGAGGGGGGCCACTGAAGCTTTCTTT. As protein: CASSRRGATEAFF.